A few counts support the clone carrying this T cell receptor (beta chain). This sample is part of a study of beta chain features in type 1 diabetes. Expressed TCRB transcripts got sequenced, as all isolated RNA was reverse transcribed. The table came from immunoSEQ multiplex PCR; TCRdb's copy has only in-frame clones and leaves some out. The profile covers 350,000 to 450,000 clones, with around 15% appearing a single time and 0.019% taken by the ten largest. This CDR3 region has 13 residues. V was clipped by 0 bases and J by 6 bases, with 6 bases between them. Germline CDR1 and CDR2: SGHRS and YFSETQ.

V is TRBV5-1 and J is TRBJ2-2; D gene ambiguous. The clonotype was recovered from a young woman in good health. Source material: naive CD4+ T cells from blood. CDR3 sequence reads: CASSLDQSGELFF. CDR3 bases: TGCGCCAGCAGCTTGGATCAGTCCGGGGAGCTGTTTTTT.